This is a list of T cell receptor beta chains from one sample in a study of beta chain features in type 1 diabetes. Sequencing was performed with immunoSEQ multiplex PCR; in TCRdb, only in-frame clones are kept and a portion is missing. This sample yields fewer than 70,000 clones, of which about 60% are seen a single time; approximately 0.3% belongs to the top ten. What was sequenced was stem cell memory CD4+ T cells from blood. These receptors came from a woman aged 30 to 39 with type 1 diabetes. CDR3s include the opening cysteine and the closing phenylalanine or tryptophan. A D gene is named only where the DNA matches it firmly. Clone size appears in some rows only: once, few, many, or a class for an expanded clone.

CASSLNRDDTQYF	TGTGCCAGCAGCTTGAACAGGGACGATACGCAGTATTTT	TRBV11-2	TRBJ2-3	few	.
CASSEYMGGANTEAFF	TGTGCCAGCAGTGAATACATGGGAGGGGCCAACACTGAAGCTTTCTTT	TRBV25-1	TRBJ1-1	.	.
CASGLAGAADTQYF	TGTGCTAGCGGACTAGCGGGAGCCGCGGATACGCAGTATTTT	TRBV7-7	TRBJ2-3	once	TRBD2
CASSKTASEAFF	TGTGCCAGTAGTAAAACAGCCTCTGAAGCTTTCTTT	TRBV19	TRBJ1-1	once	.
CASRRTGFNTEAFF	TGTGCCAGCAGACGGACAGGGTTTAACACTGAAGCTTTCTTT	TRBV28	TRBJ1-1	.	TRBD1
CASSSPNYGYTF	TGTGCCAGCAGTTCCCCAAACTATGGCTACACCTTC	TRBV28	TRBJ1-2	.	.
CASSPYRGSNTGELFF	TGTGCCAGCAGCCCCTACCGGGGTTCGAACACCGGGGAGCTGTTTTTT	TRBV5-6	TRBJ2-2	.	.
CASSPYTEAFF	TGTGCCAGCAGCCCATACACTGAAGCTTTCTTT	TRBV7-2	TRBJ1-1	.	.
CASSPLYRGETQYF	TGTGCCAGCTCACCACTCTACAGGGGAGAGACCCAGTACTTC	TRBV18	TRBJ2-5	.	TRBD1
CASSSRGAGRETQYF	TGTGCCAGCAGCTCCCGGGGGGCCGGTCGAGAGACCCAGTACTTC	TRBV11-3	TRBJ2-5	.	.
CAWSLVPEETQYF	TGTGCCTGGAGTCTAGTCCCTGAAGAGACCCAGTACTTC	TRBV30	TRBJ2-5	.	.
CASSLRIGETGELFF	TGCGCCAGCAGCTTGCGTATCGGGGAGACCGGGGAGCTGTTTTTT	TRBV5-1	TRBJ2-2	.	.
CASQDRAHSYEQYF	TGTGCCAGCCAAGACAGGGCCCACTCCTACGAGCAGTACTTC	TRBV6-6	TRBJ2-7	few	TRBD1
CASSRGTSGRNEQFF	TGTGCCAGCTCACGCGGGACTAGCGGGAGGAATGAGCAGTTCTTC	TRBV18	TRBJ2-1	.	TRBD2
CASSFRSPNEKLFF	TGTGCCAGCAGCTTTCGGAGCCCTAATGAAAAACTGTTTTTT	TRBV7-9	TRBJ1-4	.	.
CAWSWAGGQPQHF	TGTGCCTGGAGTTGGGCAGGAGGTCAGCCCCAGCATTTT	TRBV30	TRBJ1-5	few	.
CASSTRSPGQVSDTQYF	TGTGCCAGCAGTACCCGCAGCCCGGGACAGGTCTCAGATACGCAGTATTTT	TRBV27	TRBJ2-3	.	TRBD1
CASSPHPSGGTYEQYF	TGTGCCAGCAGTCCCCATCCTAGCGGGGGGACCTACGAGCAGTACTTC	TRBV27	TRBJ2-7	.	TRBD2
CAWSTTPAGTRGSTDTQYF	TGTGCCTGGAGTACGACCCCGGCCGGGACTAGGGGTTCCACAGATACGCAGTATTTT	TRBV30	TRBJ2-3	once	TRBD2
CASSPGNIDTQYF	TGCGCCAGCAGTCCCGGGAACATAGATACGCAGTATTTT	TRBV5-1	TRBJ2-3	few	.
CASSLIGDFGYGYTF	TGTGCCAGCAGTTTAATAGGAGACTTTGGATATGGCTACACCTTC	TRBV28	TRBJ1-2	.	.
CASSLQAGGRNEQFF	TGTGCCAGCAGCTTACAGGCGGGAGGAAGGAATGAGCAGTTCTTC	TRBV7-3	TRBJ2-1	.	TRBD2
CASSSRLAGGQETQYF	TGTGCCAGCAGTTCTCGACTAGCGGGAGGGCAAGAGACCCAGTACTTC	TRBV6-6	TRBJ2-5	once	TRBD2
CASLDMGRGSHEQYF	TGTGCCAGCCTCGACATGGGCAGGGGATCTCACGAGCAGTACTTC	TRBV11-2	TRBJ2-7	.	.
CASSGQSTDTQYF	TGTGCCAGCAGTGGACAGTCCACAGATACGCAGTATTTT	TRBV2	TRBJ2-3	.	.
CASSPGLAGVSYEQYF	TGTGCCAGCTCACCCGGACTAGCGGGAGTTTCCTACGAGCAGTACTTC	TRBV18	TRBJ2-7	.	TRBD2
CSARTGTGEGGGQETQYF	TGCAGCGCTCGGACCGGGACAGGGGAGGGGGGAGGACAAGAGACCCAGTACTTC	TRBV29-1	TRBJ2-5	.	TRBD1
CASTGGGTYNSPLHF	TGCGCCAGCACAGGAGGAGGGACCTATAATTCACCCCTCCACTTT	TRBV4-1	TRBJ1-6	.	.
CASSSIRDRVNTIYF	TGTGCCAGCAGCTCGATCCGGGACAGGGTCAACACCATATATTTT	TRBV7-3	TRBJ1-3	.	TRBD1
CASSPQGGLTYEQYF	TGTGCCAGCAGCCCCCAGGGGGGACTGACCTACGAGCAGTACTTC	TRBV11-2	TRBJ2-7	.	.
CASRDDPSSNEQFF	TGTGCCAGCAGGGACGATCCTAGCAGCAATGAGCAGTTCTTC	TRBV7-3	TRBJ2-1	.	.
CASSELRQGGYGYTF	TGTGCCAGCAGCGAACTTCGACAGGGGGGATATGGCTACACCTTC	TRBV28	TRBJ1-2	.	TRBD1
CASSSRGGAYNEQFF	TGTGCCAGCAGCTCCCGGGGGGGGGCTTATAATGAGCAGTTCTTC	TRBV5-6	TRBJ2-1	.	TRBD2
CASSTGLEQFF	TGTGCCAGCAGCACCGGACTAGAGCAGTTCTTC	TRBV11-2	TRBJ2-1	.	.
CAAGDSPPRNQPQHF	TGCGCCGCTGGGGACTCGCCTCCTCGCAATCAGCCCCAGCATTTT	TRBV6-5	TRBJ1-5	once	.
CASRNRDQPQHF	TGTGCCAGTAGAAACAGGGATCAGCCCCAGCATTTT	TRBV19	TRBJ1-5	.	.
CASSFTPAASSYNEQFF	TGCGCCAGCAGCTTCACGCCAGCGGCGAGCTCCTACAATGAGCAGTTCTTC	TRBV5-1	TRBJ2-1	.	.
CAISIRGIGANVLTF	TGTGCCATCAGCATCAGGGGGATAGGGGCCAACGTCCTGACTTTC	TRBV10-3	TRBJ2-6	.	TRBD1
CSVATSGSTDTQYF	TGCAGCGTTGCGACTAGCGGATCCACAGATACGCAGTATTTT	TRBV29-1	TRBJ2-3	.	TRBD2
CASSPGQGNYGYTF	TGTGCCAGCAGCCCGGGACAGGGGAACTATGGCTACACCTTC	TRBV11-2	TRBJ1-2	few	TRBD1
CASSVAPDSDIQGIQYF	TGTGCCAGCAGCGTAGCGCCAGATTCGGACATCCAAGGAATTCAGTACTTC	TRBV9	TRBJ2-4	.	.
CASSESVATGETQYF	TGCGCCAGCAGTGAGTCAGTTGCGACGGGGGAGACCCAGTACTTC	TRBV10-1	TRBJ2-5	.	.
CASSRTSGRTGGELFF	TGTGCCAGCAGCCGGACTAGCGGGAGGACGGGCGGGGAGCTGTTTTTT	TRBV11-1	TRBJ2-2	.	TRBD2
CASSGTSRYNEQFF	TGTGCCAGCAGTGGGACTAGTCGGTACAATGAGCAGTTCTTC	TRBV9	TRBJ2-1	once	TRBD2
CAWRRDSSYNEQFF	TGTGCCTGGAGACGGGACTCTTCCTACAATGAGCAGTTCTTC	TRBV30	TRBJ2-1	.	.
CAWSKTGGTEAFF	TGTGCCTGGAGCAAGACAGGGGGCACTGAAGCTTTCTTT	TRBV30	TRBJ1-1	.	TRBD1
CASSLAGGGDEQYF	TGTGCCAGCAGCTTAGCAGGCGGGGGCGACGAGCAGTACTTC	TRBV11-3	TRBJ2-7	.	.
CASSLAPDRVTGELFF	TGTGCCAGCAGCTTGGCCCCGGACAGGGTCACCGGGGAGCTGTTTTTT	TRBV5-5	TRBJ2-2	few	TRBD1
CASSPVEAGLHYEQYF	TGTGCCAGCTCACCCGTGGAGGCGGGACTCCACTACGAGCAGTACTTC	TRBV18	TRBJ2-7	.	.
CASSQPLSAVGGFF	TGCGCCAGCAGCCAACCCCTTTCGGCAGTCGGGGGGTTCTTC	TRBV4-1	TRBJ2-1	.	.
CSAKEGAGGYTF	TGCAGCGCAAAAGAGGGGGCAGGCGGCTACACCTTC	TRBV29-1	TRBJ1-2	.	TRBD1
CASSLSARYEQYF	TGTGCCAGCAGTTTATCAGCGAGATACGAGCAGTACTTC	TRBV28	TRBJ2-7	few	.
CASSPGLAGGDFTDTQYF	TGTGCCAGCAGTCCGGGACTAGCGGGAGGGGACTTCACAGATACGCAGTATTTT	TRBV5-4	TRBJ2-3	.	TRBD2
CASSLVQARRYGYTF	TGTGCCAGCAGCTTAGTCCAGGCAAGGCGCTATGGCTACACCTTC	TRBV7-9	TRBJ1-2	.	.